This T cell receptor beta chain is drawn from a study of cytomegalovirus exposure and HLA in healthy donors. Study-wide results and limits: In terms of immune exposure information, only CMV serostatus was available. On later analysis, the bulk of CMV-associated TCR beta chains appeared to be HLA-restricted. From TCR beta sequences, most subjects' HLA-A and HLA-B alleles were reportedly predicted accurately.

The CDR3 runs 15 residues. Germline V gene sequence: CDR1 SGHTA, CDR2 FQGNSA. The ends lost 6 bases at V and 5 bases at J; junction bases unmatched: 8. To note about this clone: What it recognizes is unknown.

Amplification used 60 Vbeta primers and 13 Jbeta primers. Authors' analysis steps: Approximately 86 million unique TCR beta chains, 8.5 million to 14 million shared, were counted in a later analysis. Some clones are missing from TCRdb's copy, which holds only in-frame ones; the method was immunoSEQ multiplex PCR. From that table come the V and J calls and clone size; the DNA was used to work out D and trimming. The profile covers some 150,000 clones, with roughly 82% appearing a single time and about 6.4% taken by the ten largest. The sequenced sample was PBMCs. This sequence originates from a woman aged 45-65 years in good health and CMV-seropositive. V gene TRBV7-2 combines with J gene TRBJ2-2; 8 bases fit TRBD2. DNA of the CDR3: TGTGCCAGCAGTTCGTCGACGGGAGGGACCGGGGAGCTGTTTTTT. Its protein product is CASSSSTGGTGELFF.